The rows below give T cell receptor beta chains drawn from one sample of a study of T cells in Graves' hyperthyroidism and ophthalmopathy. TCRdb re-called the multiplex PCR reads with MiXCR, one entry per CDR3 protein. The top ten clones hold about 40% of a sample with about 300,000 distinct CDR3 sequences, less than 20% of them seen once. The source material was blood. These receptor sequences come from a man between 45 and 60 years old with Graves' ophthalmopathy. The CDR3 runs from the conserved cysteine through the conserved F or W. A D gene is named only where the DNA matches it firmly. Where a row states a size, it is once, few, many or the class of an expanded clone; other rows omit it.

j_gene	d_gene	v_gene	abundance	CDR3nt	CDR3aa
TRBJ1-6	NA	TRBV3-1	few	TGTGCCAGCAGCCAAGGGGGCTCACCCCTCCACTTT	CASSQGGSPLHF
TRBJ2-4	TRBD1	TRBV18	few	TGTGCCAGCTCCAGGGACAGGGGGCGCGAAAACATTCAGTACTTC	CASSRDRGRENIQYF
TRBJ2-7	NA	TRBV7-3	NA	TGTGCCAGCAGCTTAAGAGGGGGGGCCTACGAGCAGTACTTC	CASSLRGGAYEQYF
TRBJ2-5	NA	TRBV7-9	few	TGTGCCAGCAGCTTGAGGACAGAGGAAGAGACCCAGTACTTC	CASSLRTEEETQYF
TRBJ2-1	TRBD1	TRBV4-1	few	TGCGCCAGCAGCCAAGCCGCGGGACAGGGACGTAATGAGCAGTTCTTC	CASSQAAGQGRNEQFF
TRBJ2-5	NA	TRBV28	few	TGTGCCAGCAGTGCCCCGGTAGGGGAAAAAGAGACCCAGTACTTC	CASSAPVGEKETQYF
TRBJ2-5	TRBD2	TRBV19	few	TGTGCCAGTAGCGTAGCGGGAGGCGACTTGGAGACCCAGTACTTC	CASSVAGGDLETQYF
TRBJ1-4	NA	TRBV2	many	TGTGCCAGCACCCCAAGTGGGGGCCTCGGTGAAAAACTGTTTTTT	CASTPSGGLGEKLFF
TRBJ2-7	TRBD1	TRBV7-9	many	TGTGCCAGCAGCCCCCGACAGGGACGGGGCGAGCAGTACTTC	CASSPRQGRGEQYF
TRBJ2-5	TRBD1	TRBV18	few	TGTGCCAGCTCACCACCCGGGACAGGGGTAGAGACCCAGTACTTC	CASSPPGTGVETQYF
TRBJ2-1	TRBD2	TRBV18	NA	TGTGCCAGCTCATCTAGCGGGGGACCTAACAATGAGCAGTTCTTC	CASSSSGGPNNEQFF
TRBJ2-1	NA	TRBV18	many	TGTGCCAGCTCATTCGACCGGGACCTCGTGTTCTTC	CASSFDRDLVFF
TRBJ1-5	TRBD1	TRBV6-1	many	TGTGCCAGCAGTTGGGAGGGACAGGGAGGACGTCGTCAGCCCCAGCATTTT	CASSWEGQGGRRQPQHF
TRBJ1-2	NA	TRBV24-1	few	TGTGCCACCAGTGACCCGCAGGGATCAGCCGACTACACCTTC	CATSDPQGSADYTF
TRBJ1-1	NA	TRBV6-2/TRBV6-3	NA	TGTGCCAGCAGTTACAGGCCCCGGGGCACTGAAGCTTTCTTT	CASSYRPRGTEAFF
TRBJ1-1	NA	TRBV7-2	many	TGTGCCAGCAGCCCCCGACAGGAGCTTATGAACACTGAAGCTTTCTTT	CASSPRQELMNTEAFF
TRBJ1-1	NA	TRBV6-1	few	TGTGCCAGCATTAGAGGGAACACTGAAGCTTTCTTT	CASIRGNTEAFF
TRBJ2-6	NA	TRBV7-9	NA	TGTGCCAGCTCCGGAGACGAACTCCTTACGGGGGCCAACGTCCTGACTTTC	CASSGDELLTGANVLTF
TRBJ1-1	NA	TRBV29-1	few	TGCAGCGTTTCCCTGACAGACACTGAAGCTTTCTTT	CSVSLTDTEAFF
TRBJ2-3	NA	TRBV5-4	few	TGTGCCAGCAGCTTCCGGCGGGCATCAGATACGCAGTATTTT	CASSFRRASDTQYF
TRBJ1-2	TRBD1	TRBV28	NA	TGTGCCAGCGGAGACAGGGCCCCGGGTGGCTACACCTTC	CASGDRAPGGYTF
TRBJ2-5	TRBD2	TRBV19	NA	TGTGCCAGTGGTGGGACTAGCGGGGGAGAGACCCAGTACTTC	CASGGTSGGETQYF
TRBJ2-5	TRBD2	TRBV7-8	many	TGTGCCAGCAGCCCCGGGACTAGCGGGATAGGAGAGACCCAGTACTTC	CASSPGTSGIGETQYF
TRBJ2-7	NA	TRBV12-3/TRBV12-4	NA	TGTGCCAGCACCCAAGGGGGACTCACCTCCTACGAGCAGTACTTC	CASTQGGLTSYEQYF
TRBJ1-1	NA	TRBV13	NA	TGTGCCAGCAGCCCCCGGGCGGGGGCCACTGAAGCTTTCTTT	CASSPRAGATEAFF
TRBJ2-7	TRBD1	TRBV9	many	TGTGCCAGCAGCAAGGGACAGGGGCCCGCCTACGAGCAGTACTTC	CASSKGQGPAYEQYF
TRBJ1-1	NA	TRBV6-1	NA	TGTGCCAGTGGGGCTGGGTTCGACACTGAAGCTTTCTTT	CASGAGFDTEAFF
TRBJ2-5	TRBD1	TRBV6-5	NA	TGTGCCAGCAGTTACAGTACAGTGTTGGGACAGGGAGGGCAAGAGACCCAGTACTTC	CASSYSTVLGQGGQETQYF
TRBJ2-5	TRBD2	TRBV7-9	many	TGTGCCAGCAGCTTAGCGAGGCTAGCGGACCAAGAGACCCAGTACTTC	CASSLARLADQETQYF
TRBJ1-1	NA	TRBV20-1	many	TGCAGTGCTAGAGATCGTCAGCTCCCTGAAGCTTTCTTT	CSARDRQLPEAFF
TRBJ2-2	NA	TRBV10-1	NA	TGCGCCAGCAGAGACAGACCGAACACCGGGGAGCTGTTTTTT	CASRDRPNTGELFF
TRBJ1-5	NA	TRBV29-1	NA	TGCAGCGTGCAGGAAAATAGCAATCAGCCCCAGCATTTT	CSVQENSNQPQHF
TRBJ1-1	NA	TRBV6-1	few	TGTGCCAGCGGCCGGGGGCTTTCGAACACTGAAGCTTTCTTT	CASGRGLSNTEAFF